The 10 T cell receptor beta chains below come from one sample, sequenced in a study of regulatory T cells in long-lasting Graves disease. Both iRepertoire HTBI primers and Arm-PCR of CDR3 regions were used to build the TCR beta libraries. TCRdb processed the multiplex PCR reads anew with MiXCR; each CDR3 protein has one entry. The repertoire holds about 470,000 distinct CDR3 sequences, with around 20% as singletons. The time point here: persistent/refractory GD, antithyroid drugs over 5 years with positive TRAb. The authors made the TCR library using RNA they extracted from PBMCs. The specimen was peripheral blood mononuclear cells (PBMCs), collected when the disease was refractory, from a patient treated with antithyroid drugs. The receptors derive from a female donor with Graves disease.

V usage is TRBV4-2 and J usage is TRBJ1-1, with D unclear. The CDR3 is 14 residues long. Trimming removed 0 bases from V and 1 base from J, with 6 bases in between. The germline gives CDR1 LGHNA, CDR2 YNFKEQ. The DNA for the CDR3 is TGTGCCAGCAGCCAAGAGCCAGGGAACACTGAAGCTTTCTTT. This codes for CASSQEPGNTEAFF.

The chain joins TRBV20-1 to TRBJ1-6; D might be TRBD1 (6 bases). This CDR3 comprises 13 residues. From germline, CDR1 is DFQATT and CDR2 SNEGSKA (reference sequence). V lost 1 base and J 8 bases, leaving 9 bases between the germline ends. The CDR3 sequence is CSARVTGDSPLHF. Here the CDR3 DNA reads TGCAGTGCTAGAGTGACAGGAGATTCACCCCTCCACTTT.

The table lists this clonotype with a few counts. The chain carries TRBV5-1 and TRBJ1-1; D unclear. V dropped 0 bases and J dropped 1 base, with 7 bases sitting between them. This CDR3 contains 14 residues. Germline values: CDR1 SGHRS, CDR2 YFSETQ. CDR3 amino acids: CASSLGVQNTEAFF. The CDR3 DNA reads as TGCGCCAGCAGCTTGGGGGTCCAGAACACTGAAGCTTTCTTT.

The chain carries TRBV6-5 and TRBJ2-2, with D possibly being TRBD2 (6 bases). The germline V and J ends were trimmed by 2 bases and 0 bases, with 7 bases remaining between them. This CDR3 contains 15 residues. Germline CDR1 reads MNHEY; CDR2 reads SVGAGI. The CDR3: CASSYGTSNTGELFF. As DNA, the CDR3 is TGTGCCAGCAGTTACGGGACTTCGAACACCGGGGAGCTGTTTTTT.

As to this clonotype: A read error may explain this, as a much larger clone is one base away. This rearrangement joins TRBV10-2 to TRBJ2-7, with D unresolved. V was clipped by 0 bases and J by 5 bases, with 14 bases between them. This CDR3 spans 15 amino acids. Germline-derived CDR1 and CDR2 are WSHSY and SAAADI. The CDR3 spells CASSESTPSHHEQYF. In DNA, the CDR3 is TGCGCCAGCAGTGAGTCGACCCCCAGCCATCACGAGCAGTACTTC.

Many counts were recorded for this clonotype. The gene calls are TRBV28 and TRBJ2-7; TRBD1 matches at 9 bases. The junction had 11 bases not matched to a gene; V was cut back by 3 bases and J by 5 bases. The CDR3 runs to 16 residues. Germline values: CDR1 MDHEN, CDR2 SYDVKM. CDR3 sequence: CASSLVSPGQGDEQYF. DNA of the CDR3: TGTGCCAGCAGTTTGGTCTCCCCGGGACAGGGAGACGAGCAGTACTTC.

The chain joins TRBV19 to TRBJ2-5; a weak D match, TRBD1 (6 bases). The CDR3 consists of 15 residues. CDR1 and CDR2 (germline): LNHDA, SQIVND (reference sequence). The V end lost 3 bases, the J end lost 3 bases, and 14 bases lay between the germline ends. The CDR3 reads CASSIPGQSEETQYF. The CDR3 nucleotides are TGTGCCAGTAGTATCCCCGGACAGAGCGAAGAGACCCAGTACTTC.

CDR3 amino acids: CSVLGRDNTGELFF. The CDR3 nucleotides read TGCAGCGTTCTGGGGCGGGATAACACCGGGGAGCTGTTTTTT. The chain has TRBV29-1 and TRBJ2-2; D may be TRBD2 (6 bases). From germline, CDR1 is SQVTM and CDR2 ANQGSEA. V gave up 5 bases and J gave up 2 bases, with 12 bases separating them. The CDR3 covers 14 residues.

The chain is built from TRBV6-4 and TRBJ2-2; 8 bases map to TRBD2. Unmatched junction bases numbered 3, after V lost 2 bases and J lost 1 base. The V gene's germline CDR1 is MRHNA and CDR2 SNTAGT. The CDR3 runs to 16 residues. For the CDR3, the DNA is TGTGCCAGCAGTGACCTAGCGGGCCAGAACACCGGGGAGCTGTTTTTT. Amino acid sequence: CASSDLAGQNTGELFF.

In this sample, this clonotype turned up a few times. The chain has TRBV30 and TRBJ2-7, with unresolved D. The germline V and J ends were trimmed by 0 bases and 0 bases, with 12 bases remaining between them. Per germline, CDR1 GTSNPN and CDR2 SVGIG (reference sequence). The CDR3 runs to 15 residues. The CDR3, as DNA: TGTGCCTGGAGTGTATCAGCCTTGAGCTCCTACGAGCAGTACTTC. Protein product: CAWSVSALSSYEQYF.